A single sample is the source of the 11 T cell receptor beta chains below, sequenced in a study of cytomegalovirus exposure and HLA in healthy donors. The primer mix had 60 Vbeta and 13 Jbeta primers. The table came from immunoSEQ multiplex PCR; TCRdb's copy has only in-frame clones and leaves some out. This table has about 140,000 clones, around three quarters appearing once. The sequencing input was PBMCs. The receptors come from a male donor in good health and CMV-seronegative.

The CDR3 loop is CASSPPKQGGNSPLHF. In DNA, the CDR3 is TGTGCCAGCTCACCACCAAAGCAGGGGGGAAATTCACCCCTCCACTTT. V usage is TRBV18 and J usage is TRBJ1-6, with 7 positions matching TRBD1. Germline loops: CDR1 KGHSH, CDR2 LQKENI. The CDR3 extends over 16 amino acids. Unmatched junction bases numbered 6, after V lost 0 bases and J lost 7 bases.

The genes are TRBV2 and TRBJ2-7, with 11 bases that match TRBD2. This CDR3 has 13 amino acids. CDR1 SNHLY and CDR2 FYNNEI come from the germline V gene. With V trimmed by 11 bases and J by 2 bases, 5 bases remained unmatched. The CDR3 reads CAGATSGTYEQYF. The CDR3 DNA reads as TGTGCCGGGGCGACTAGCGGGACCTACGAGCAGTACTTC.

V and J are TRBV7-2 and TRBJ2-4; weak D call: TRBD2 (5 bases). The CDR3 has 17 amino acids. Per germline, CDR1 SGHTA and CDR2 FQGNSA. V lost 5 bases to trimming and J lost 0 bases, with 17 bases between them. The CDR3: CASSLWGAVVAKNIQYF. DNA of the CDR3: TGTGCCAGCAGCCTCTGGGGAGCGGTCGTAGCCAAAAACATTCAGTACTTC.

CDR3 nucleotide sequence: TGTGCCAGCAGTCAACCGGGACAGGGGGAGGCGTATGGCTACACCTTC. Amino acids: CASSQPGQGEAYGYTF. The chain carries TRBV7-9 and TRBJ1-2; 11 bases align to TRBD1. Trimming took 6 bases from V and 5 from J; bases not matched to a gene: 11. The CDR3 length is 16 residues. Germline-derived CDR1 and CDR2 are SEHNR and FQNEAQ (reference sequence). Complete variable domain (other parts from reference TRBV7-9 and TRBJ1-2): DTGVSQNPRHKITKRGQNVTFRCDPISEHNRLYWYRQTLGQGPEFLTYFQNEAQLEKSRLLSDRFSAERPKGSFSTLEIQRTEQGDSAMYLCASSQPGQGEAYGYTFGSGTRLTVV.

The CDR3 region has the DNA TGTGCCAGCACCACAGGGGACATTTTTAACCCTGAAGCTTTCTTT. Protein product: CASTTGDIFNPEAFF. V is TRBV6-6 and J is TRBJ1-1; 7 bases are a match to TRBD1. Germline CDR1 is MNHNY and CDR2 is SVGAGI (reference sequence). With 7 bases clipped from V and 6 bases from J, the junction kept 14 bases outside the gene matches. The CDR3 covers 15 residues.

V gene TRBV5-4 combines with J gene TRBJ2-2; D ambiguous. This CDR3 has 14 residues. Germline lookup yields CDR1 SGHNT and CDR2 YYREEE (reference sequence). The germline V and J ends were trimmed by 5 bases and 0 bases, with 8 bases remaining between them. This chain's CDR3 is CASSPTANTGELFF. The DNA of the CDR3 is TGTGCCAGCAGTCCCACAGCGAACACCGGGGAGCTGTTTTTT. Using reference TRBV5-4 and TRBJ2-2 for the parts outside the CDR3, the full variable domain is ETGVTQSPTHLIKTRGQQVTLRCSSQSGHNTVSWYQQALGQGPQFIFQYYREEENGRGNFPPRFSGLQFPNYSSELNVNALELDDSALYLCASSPTANTGELFFGEGSRLTVL.

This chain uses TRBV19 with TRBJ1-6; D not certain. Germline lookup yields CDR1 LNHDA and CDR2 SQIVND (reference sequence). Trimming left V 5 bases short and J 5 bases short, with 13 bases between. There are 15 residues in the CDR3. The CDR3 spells CASSRSGENNSPLHF. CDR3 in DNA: TGTGCCAGTAGTCGATCTGGGGAGAATAATTCACCCCTCCACTTT.

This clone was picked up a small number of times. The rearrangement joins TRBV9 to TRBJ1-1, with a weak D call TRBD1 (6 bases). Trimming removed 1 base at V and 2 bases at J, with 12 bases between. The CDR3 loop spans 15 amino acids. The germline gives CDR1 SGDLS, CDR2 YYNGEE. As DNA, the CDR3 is TGTGCCAGCAGCGTAAATCAGGACAGCAACACTGAAGCTTTCTTT. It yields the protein CASSVNQDSNTEAFF.

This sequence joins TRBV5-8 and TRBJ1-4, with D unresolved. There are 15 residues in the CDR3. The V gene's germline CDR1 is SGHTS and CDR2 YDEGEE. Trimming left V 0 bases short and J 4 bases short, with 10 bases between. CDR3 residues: CASSLVGGYNEKLFF. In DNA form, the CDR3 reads TGTGCCAGCAGCTTGGTCGGCGGGTATAATGAAAAACTGTTTTTT.

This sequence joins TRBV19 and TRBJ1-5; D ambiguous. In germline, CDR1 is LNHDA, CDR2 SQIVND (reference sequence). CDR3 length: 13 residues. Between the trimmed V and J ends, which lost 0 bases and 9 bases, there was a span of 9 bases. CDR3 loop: CASSIDLSGPQHF. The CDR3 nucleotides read TGTGCCAGTAGTATAGATCTATCAGGGCCCCAGCATTTT. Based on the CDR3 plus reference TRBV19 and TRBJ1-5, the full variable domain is DGGITQSPKYLFRKEGQNVTLSCEQNLNHDAMYWYRQDPGQGLRLIYYSQIVNDFQKGDIAEGYSVSREKKESFPLTVTSAQKNPTAFYLCASSIDLSGPQHFGDGTRLSIL.

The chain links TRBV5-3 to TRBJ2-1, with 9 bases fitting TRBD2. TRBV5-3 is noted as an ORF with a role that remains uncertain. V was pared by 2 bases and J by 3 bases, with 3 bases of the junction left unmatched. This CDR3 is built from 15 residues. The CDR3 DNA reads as TGTGCCAGAAGCTTTGCGGGGGGGCACTACAATGAGCAGTTCTTC. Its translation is CARSFAGGHYNEQFF.